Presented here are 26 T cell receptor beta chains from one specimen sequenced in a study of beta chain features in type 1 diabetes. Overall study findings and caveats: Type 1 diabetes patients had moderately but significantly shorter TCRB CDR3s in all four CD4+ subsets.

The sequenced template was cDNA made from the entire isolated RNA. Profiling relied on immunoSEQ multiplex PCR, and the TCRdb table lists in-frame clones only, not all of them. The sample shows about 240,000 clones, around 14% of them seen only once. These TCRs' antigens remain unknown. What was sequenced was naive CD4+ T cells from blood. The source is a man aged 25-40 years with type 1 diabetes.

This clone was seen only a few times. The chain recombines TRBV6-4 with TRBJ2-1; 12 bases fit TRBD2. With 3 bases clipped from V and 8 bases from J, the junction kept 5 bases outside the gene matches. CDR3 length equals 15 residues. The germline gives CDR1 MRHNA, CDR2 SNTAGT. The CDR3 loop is CASSERLAGVYEQFF. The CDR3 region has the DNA TGTGCCAGCAGTGAGCGACTAGCGGGAGTCTATGAGCAGTTCTTC.

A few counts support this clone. CDR3 residues: CASSETSGTGGANVLTF. CDR3 nucleotides: TGTGCCAGCAGTGAGACTTCAGGGACTGGTGGGGCCAACGTCCTGACTTTC. The V and J genes are TRBV6-1 and TRBJ2-6; D possibly corresponds to TRBD2 (6 bases). The CDR3 loop spans 17 amino acids. The germline V and J ends were trimmed by 3 bases and 3 bases, with 15 bases remaining between them. Germline CDR1 is MNHNS and CDR2 is SASEGT.

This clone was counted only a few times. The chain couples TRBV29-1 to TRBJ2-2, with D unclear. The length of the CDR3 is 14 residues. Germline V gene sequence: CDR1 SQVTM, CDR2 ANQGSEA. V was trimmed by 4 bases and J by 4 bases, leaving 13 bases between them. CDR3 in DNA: TGCAGCGTTGGGCCGAATTCGGGCACCGGGGAGCTGTTTTTT. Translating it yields CSVGPNSGTGELFF.

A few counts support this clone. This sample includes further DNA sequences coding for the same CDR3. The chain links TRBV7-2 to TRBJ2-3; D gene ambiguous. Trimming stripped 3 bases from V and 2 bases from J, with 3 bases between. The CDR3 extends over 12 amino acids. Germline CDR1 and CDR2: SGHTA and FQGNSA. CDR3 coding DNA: TGTGCCAGCAGCTTTTACACAGATACGCAGTATTTT. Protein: CASSFYTDTQYF.

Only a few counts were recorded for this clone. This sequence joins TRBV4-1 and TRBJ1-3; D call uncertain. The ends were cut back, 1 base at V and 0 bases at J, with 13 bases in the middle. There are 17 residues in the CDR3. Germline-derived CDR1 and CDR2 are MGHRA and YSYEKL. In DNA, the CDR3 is TGCGCCAGCAGCCAAGCGGGAACAGAGAGCTCTGGAAACACCATATATTTT. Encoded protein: CASSQAGTESSGNTIYF.

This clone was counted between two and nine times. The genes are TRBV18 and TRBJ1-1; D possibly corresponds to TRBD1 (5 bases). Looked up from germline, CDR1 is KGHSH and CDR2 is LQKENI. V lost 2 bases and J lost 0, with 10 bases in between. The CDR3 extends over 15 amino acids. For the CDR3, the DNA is TGTGCCAGCTCACCAGCCCAGGGCATGAACACTGAAGCTTTCTTT. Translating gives CASSPAQGMNTEAFF.

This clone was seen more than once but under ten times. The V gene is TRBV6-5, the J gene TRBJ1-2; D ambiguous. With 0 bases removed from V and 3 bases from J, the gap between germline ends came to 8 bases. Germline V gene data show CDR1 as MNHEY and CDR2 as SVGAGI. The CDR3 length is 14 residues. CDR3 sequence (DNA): TGTGCCAGCAGTTACTCGAGGAAAGACTATGGCTACACCTTC. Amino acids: CASSYSRKDYGYTF.

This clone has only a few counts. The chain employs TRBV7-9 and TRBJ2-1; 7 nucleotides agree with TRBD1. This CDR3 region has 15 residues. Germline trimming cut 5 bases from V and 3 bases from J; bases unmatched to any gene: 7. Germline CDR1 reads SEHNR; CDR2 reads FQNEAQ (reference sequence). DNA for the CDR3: TGTGCCAGCAGCCTTGGGGACAGTGTCTACAATGAGCAGTTCTTC. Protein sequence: CASSLGDSVYNEQFF.

The CDR3 protein is CASSLPGGGSGISYNEQFF. The CDR3 DNA reads as TGCGCCAGCAGCTTGCCGGGCGGGGGGAGCGGAATCTCCTACAATGAGCAGTTCTTC. The chain recombines TRBV5-1 with TRBJ2-1, with TRBD2 identical over 8 bases. Germline CDR1 reads SGHRS; CDR2 reads YFSETQ. With 1 base clipped from V and 0 bases from J, the junction kept 12 bases outside the gene matches. This CDR3 has 19 residues. Combining the CDR3 with reference TRBV5-1 and TRBJ2-1 gives the whole variable domain KAGVTQTPRYLIKTRGQQVTLSCSPISGHRSVSWYQQTPGQGLQFLFEYFSETQRNKGNFPGRFSGRQFSNSRSEMNVSTLELGDSALYLCASSLPGGGSGISYNEQFFGPGTRLTVL.

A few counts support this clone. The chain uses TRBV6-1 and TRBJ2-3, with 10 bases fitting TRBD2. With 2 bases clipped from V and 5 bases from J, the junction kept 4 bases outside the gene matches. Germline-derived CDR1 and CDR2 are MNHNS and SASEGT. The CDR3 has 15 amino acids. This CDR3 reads CASSESGGAIDTQYF. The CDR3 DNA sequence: TGTGCCAGCAGTGAAAGCGGGGGGGCAATAGATACGCAGTATTTT.

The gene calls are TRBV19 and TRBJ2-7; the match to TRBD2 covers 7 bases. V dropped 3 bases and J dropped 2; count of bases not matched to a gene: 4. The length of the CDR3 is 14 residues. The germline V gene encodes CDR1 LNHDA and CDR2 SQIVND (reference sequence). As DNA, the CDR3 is TGTGCCAGTAGTATTCAAGCGGGAACCTACGAGCAGTACTTC. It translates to CASSIQAGTYEQYF.

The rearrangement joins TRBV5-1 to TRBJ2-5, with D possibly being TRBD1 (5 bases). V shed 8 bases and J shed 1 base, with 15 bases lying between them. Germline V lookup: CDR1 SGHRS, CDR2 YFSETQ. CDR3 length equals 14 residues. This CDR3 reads CASALGATQETQYF. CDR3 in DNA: TGCGCCAGTGCCTTAGGGGCTACCCAAGAGACCCAGTACTTC.

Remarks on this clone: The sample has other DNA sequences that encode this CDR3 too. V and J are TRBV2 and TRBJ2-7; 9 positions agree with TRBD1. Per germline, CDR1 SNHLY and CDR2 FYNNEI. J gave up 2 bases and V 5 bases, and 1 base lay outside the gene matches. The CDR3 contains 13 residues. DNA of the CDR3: TGTGCCAGCAGTCGGGACAGGGCCTACGAGCAGTACTTC. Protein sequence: CASSRDRAYEQYF.

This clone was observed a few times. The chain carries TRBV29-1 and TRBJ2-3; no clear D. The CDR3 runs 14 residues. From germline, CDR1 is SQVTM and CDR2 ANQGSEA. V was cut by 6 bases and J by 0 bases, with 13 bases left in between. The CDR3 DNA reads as TGCAGCGTAGTCAGACAATCTAGCACAGATACGCAGTATTTT. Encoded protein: CSVVRQSSTDTQYF.

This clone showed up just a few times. The CDR3 DNA is TGTGCCAGCAGCTTGCGGCTAGCGGGGGTAGACAATGAGCAGTTCTTC. This translates into CASSLRLAGVDNEQFF. J is TRBJ2-1 and V is TRBV5-4, with TRBD2 matching 10 bases. This CDR3 comprises 16 residues. The V segment lost 1 base and the J segment 5 bases; nucleotides outside the gene matches: 6. Germline loops: CDR1 SGHNT, CDR2 YYREEE (reference sequence). The entire variable domain, with the rest obtained from reference TRBV5-4 and TRBJ2-1, is as follows: ETGVTQSPTHLIKTRGQQVTLRCSSQSGHNTVSWYQQALGQGPQFIFQYYREEENGRGNFPPRFSGLQFPNYSSELNVNALELDDSALYLCASSLRLAGVDNEQFFGPGTRLTVL.

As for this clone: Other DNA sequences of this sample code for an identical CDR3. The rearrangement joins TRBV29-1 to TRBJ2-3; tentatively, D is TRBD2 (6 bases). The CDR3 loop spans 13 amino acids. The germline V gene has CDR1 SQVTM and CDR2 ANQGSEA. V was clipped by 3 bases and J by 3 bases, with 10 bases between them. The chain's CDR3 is CSVDRGRTDTQYF. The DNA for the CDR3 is TGCAGCGTTGATCGGGGGAGGACAGATACGCAGTATTTT.

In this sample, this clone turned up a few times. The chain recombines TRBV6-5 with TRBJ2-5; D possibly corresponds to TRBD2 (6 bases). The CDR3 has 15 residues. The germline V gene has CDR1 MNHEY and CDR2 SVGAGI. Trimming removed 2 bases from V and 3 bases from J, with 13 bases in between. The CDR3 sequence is CASSYKSGGKETQYF. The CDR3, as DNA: TGTGCCAGCAGTTACAAGTCCGGGGGTAAAGAGACCCAGTACTTC.

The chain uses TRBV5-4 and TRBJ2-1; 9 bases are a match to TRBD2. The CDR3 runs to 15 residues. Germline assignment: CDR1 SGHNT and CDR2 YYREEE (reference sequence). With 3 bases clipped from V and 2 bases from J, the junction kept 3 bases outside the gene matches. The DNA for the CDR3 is TGTGCCAGCAGCTCCGGACTAGCGACCTACAATGAGCAGTTCTTC. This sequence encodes CASSSGLATYNEQFF.

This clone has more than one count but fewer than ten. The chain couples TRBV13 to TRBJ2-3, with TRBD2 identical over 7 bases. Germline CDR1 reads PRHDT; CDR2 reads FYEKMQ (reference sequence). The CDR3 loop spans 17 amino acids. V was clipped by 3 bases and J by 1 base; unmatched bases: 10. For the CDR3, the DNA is TGTGCCAGCAGCTTGAATTCCCGCGCGGGGGGCACAGATACGCAGTATTTT. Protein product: CASSLNSRAGGTDTQYF.

As DNA, the CDR3 is TGCGCCAGCAGCCAAGATAGGGGACAGGGGTTGAGGGAGTCAGATACGCAGTATTTT. Amino acids: CASSQDRGQGLRESDTQYF. The rearrangement joins TRBV4-1 to TRBJ2-3; 10 bases align to TRBD1. After removal of 0 bases from V and 4 bases from J, the junction contained 13 bases not matched to a gene. The CDR3 covers 19 residues. CDR1 MGHRA and CDR2 YSYEKL come from the germline V gene.

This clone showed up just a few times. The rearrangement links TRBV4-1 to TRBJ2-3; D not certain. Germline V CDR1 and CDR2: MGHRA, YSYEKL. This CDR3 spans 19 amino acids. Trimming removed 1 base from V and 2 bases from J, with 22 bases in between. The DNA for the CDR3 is TGCGCCAGCAGCCAAGGACCGCCCGGCCTAGAACCCCCCACAGATACGCAGTATTTT. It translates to CASSQGPPGLEPPTDTQYF.

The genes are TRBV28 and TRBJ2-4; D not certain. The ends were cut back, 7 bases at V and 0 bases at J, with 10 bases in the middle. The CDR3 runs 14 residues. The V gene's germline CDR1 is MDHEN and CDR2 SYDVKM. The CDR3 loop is CASNLQLAKNIQYF. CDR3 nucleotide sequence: TGTGCCAGCAATCTGCAGTTAGCCAAAAACATTCAGTACTTC.

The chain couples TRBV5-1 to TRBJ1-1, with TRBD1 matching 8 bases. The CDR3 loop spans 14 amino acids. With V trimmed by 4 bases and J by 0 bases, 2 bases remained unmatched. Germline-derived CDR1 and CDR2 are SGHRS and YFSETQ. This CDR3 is CASSGQGLNTEAFF. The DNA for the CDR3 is TGCGCCAGCAGCGGACAGGGTCTGAACACTGAAGCTTTCTTT.

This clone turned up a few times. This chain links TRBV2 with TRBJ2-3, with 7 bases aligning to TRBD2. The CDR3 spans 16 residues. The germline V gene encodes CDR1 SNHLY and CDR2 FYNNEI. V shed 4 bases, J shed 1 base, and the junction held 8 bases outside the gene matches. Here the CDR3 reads CASSGIMGGGTDTQYF. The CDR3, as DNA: TGTGCCAGCAGTGGAATCATGGGAGGGGGCACAGATACGCAGTATTTT.

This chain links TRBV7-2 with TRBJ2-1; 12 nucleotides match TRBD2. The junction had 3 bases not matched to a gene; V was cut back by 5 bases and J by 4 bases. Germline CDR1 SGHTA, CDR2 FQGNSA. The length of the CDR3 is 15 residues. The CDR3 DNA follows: TGTGCCAGCAGCCGGACTAGCGGGGAATACAATGAGCAGTTCTTC. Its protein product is CASSRTSGEYNEQFF.

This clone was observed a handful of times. In nucleotides, the CDR3 is TGTGCCAGCAGTGATACAGTAGTACAAGAGACCCAGTACTTC. It is translated as CASSDTVVQETQYF. The chain recombines TRBV25-1 with TRBJ2-5; no clear D gene. Trimming took 3 bases from V and 2 from J, leaving 10 bases between them. The germline V gene has CDR1 MGHDK and CDR2 SYGVNS. CDR3 length: 14 amino acids.